The present T cell receptor (beta chain) was sequenced within a study of post-analysis software for immune sequencing data. The CDR3 runs 12 residues. Study-wide findings and caveats: Controls' normalized Chao1 diversity significantly exceeded that of multiple sclerosis patients. Patients had higher frequencies than controls of five TRBV segments, including TRBV5-6, TRBV5-1 and TRBV20-1.

This clonotype was detected a few times. Its antigen is undetermined. One end of the junction does not line up with germline, which may come from a read error. Built from TCR beta cDNA, the libraries had unique molecular identifiers in them. One entry per CDR3 protein, called by TCRdb with MiXCR from the PCR reads. The sample holds fewer than 850,000 distinct CDR3 sequences, about 45% seen once. V gene TRBV12-3 or TRBV12-4 combines with J gene TRBJ1-5; D gene ambiguous. Sequencing was performed on blood. The TCR originated in a girl under 18 with multiple sclerosis. Here the CDR3 reads CASSLVSQPQHF. The CDR3 bases are TGTGCCAGCAGTTTGGTTAGTCAGCCTCAGCATTTT.